Listed below are T cell receptor beta chains from one sample, sequenced in a study of graft-versus-host responses after intestinal transplantation. Their antigens are not known. The table came from immunoSEQ multiplex PCR; TCRdb's copy has only in-frame clones and leaves some out. This sample has about 99,000 clones, with roughly 90% found just once. The sequencing here drew on unstimulated CD8+ T cells sorted from spleen or lymph node cells, taken before transplant. The origin of the receptors is a human donor who was the organ donor for an intestinal transplant. Both conserved end residues are part of each CDR3. D genes are given only for firm matches. Clone size is not always given. Where it is, it says once, few, many or a class for expanded clones.

clone_size,v_call,d_call,j_call,cdr3_nt,cdr3_aa
NA,TRBV18,TRBD1,TRBJ1-4,TGTGCCAGCTCAACGGGGCCGGGACAGGGGGGGTCTAATGAAAAACTGTTTTTT,CASSTGPGQGGSNEKLFF
NA,TRBV5-4,NA,TRBJ2-7,TGTGCCAGCAGCCTAAGGGACACCTACGAGCAGTACTTC,CASSLRDTYEQYF
NA,TRBV6-5,TRBD1,TRBJ1-2,TGTGCCAGCAGTTACTCGGGTGGACAGGGACGTGGCTACACCTTC,CASSYSGGQGRGYTF
once,TRBV9,NA,TRBJ2-2,TGTGCCAGCAGCGTAAGCGGCAGGCCCCCCAACACCGGGGAGCTGTTTTTT,CASSVSGRPPNTGELFF
few,TRBV6-5,TRBD1,TRBJ1-2,TGTGCCAGCAGTTACTCAAGCAGGGGGTTATCTGGCTACACCTTC,CASSYSSRGLSGYTF
NA,TRBV28,TRBD2,TRBJ2-2,TGTGCCAGCAGTTCCCAGTTAGCGGGTGCGAACACCGGGGAGCTGTTTTTT,CASSSQLAGANTGELFF
NA,TRBV10-2,NA,TRBJ2-2,TGCGCCAGTAGCCTTAAAAACACCGGGGAGCTGTTTTTT,CASSLKNTGELFF
NA,TRBV6-1,NA,TRBJ1-5,TGTGCCAGCAGTGTCAGGGAGCCCCAGCATTTT,CASSVREPQHF
NA,TRBV7-9,TRBD2,TRBJ2-1,TGTGCCAGCACAAATCTAGCGGGGGCCTGGAATGAGCAGTTCTTC,CASTNLAGAWNEQFF
NA,TRBV18,NA,TRBJ2-1,TGTGCCAGCTCACCCCCTGCCCGTAACGGTGAGCAGTTCTTC,CASSPPARNGEQFF
NA,TRBV28,NA,TRBJ1-1,TGTGCCAGCAGTTACTGGACAGAAATGAACACTGAAGCTTTCTTT,CASSYWTEMNTEAFF
NA,TRBV5-8,TRBD1,TRBJ2-7,TGTGCCAGCAGCTGGGCAGGGGGCGCCTACGAGCAGTACTTC,CASSWAGGAYEQYF
NA,TRBV10-2,TRBD2,TRBJ2-1,TGCGCCAGCAGTGGTTGGCTAGCGGGGGACAATGAGCAGTTCTTC,CASSGWLAGDNEQFF
NA,TRBV10-2,NA,TRBJ2-6,TGCGCCAGCAGTGAGGGTGGGGGCGCTGGGGCCAACGTCCTGACTTTC,CASSEGGGAGANVLTF
NA,TRBV19,TRBD2,TRBJ2-3,TGTGCCAGTAGTATGAGGCTAGCGGGAGTCTGGTCAGATACGCAGTATTTT,CASSMRLAGVWSDTQYF
once,TRBV13,TRBD1,TRBJ2-1,TGTGCCAGCAGCTTGTCAGGACAGGTATACAATGAGCAGTTCTTC,CASSLSGQVYNEQFF
NA,TRBV4-1,TRBD2,TRBJ2-7,TGCGCCAGCAGCCAAGCAGCGGGAGAATCCTACGAGCAGTACTTC,CASSQAAGESYEQYF
NA,TRBV5-1,NA,TRBJ2-7,TGCGCCAGCTCCCTGCCAGCGAAGTACGAGCAGTACTTC,CASSLPAKYEQYF
NA,TRBV9,NA,TRBJ1-3,TGTGCCAGCAGCGTAGCCGAGTTGGTTGGGAGCTCTGGAAACACCATATATTTT,CASSVAELVGSSGNTIYF
NA,TRBV5-8,NA,TRBJ2-7,TGTGCCAGCAGGGCCCCCGAGCAGTACTTC,CASRAPEQYF
NA,TRBV6-5,TRBD1,TRBJ1-1,TGTGCCAGCAGTGCGGACAGGGGGGAAAGAGAAGCTTTCTTT,CASSADRGEREAFF
NA,TRBV30,TRBD1,TRBJ2-7,TGTGCCTGGAGGGACACAGGGGCGGTCGAGCAGTACTTC,CAWRDTGAVEQYF
NA,TRBV28,TRBD1,TRBJ1-5,TGTGCCAGCAGTCGAGCCGGGACAGGGGATCAGCCCCAGCATTTT,CASSRAGTGDQPQHF
NA,TRBV7-8,NA,TRBJ1-5,TGTGCCAGCAGCTTACTATACGGCAATCAGCCCCAGCATTTT,CASSLLYGNQPQHF
NA,TRBV10-3,TRBD2,TRBJ2-4,TGTGCCATCAGTGAGACTAGCGGGAGGGCCCCCAAAAACATTCAGTACTTC,CAISETSGRAPKNIQYF
NA,TRBV10-3,TRBD2,TRBJ2-4,TGTGCCATCAGTGAGATGGGACTACCCACTGCCAAAAACATTCAGTACTTC,CAISEMGLPTAKNIQYF
NA,TRBV10-3,TRBD1,TRBJ2-3,TGTGCCATCAGGGGCCTAGACAGGGCCACAGATACGCAGTATTTT,CAIRGLDRATDTQYF
NA,TRBV5-1,TRBD1,TRBJ2-7,TGCGCCAGCAGCCAGCCACAGGGGAGTCACTACGAGCAGTACTTC,CASSQPQGSHYEQYF
NA,TRBV15,NA,TRBJ1-1,TGTGCCACCAGCAGACCGGGGGAGGAAGCTTTCTTT,CATSRPGEEAFF
NA,TRBV7-7,NA,TRBJ2-1,TGTGCCAGCAGCCCCTCCGGGACAAATTCCTACAATGAGCAGTTCTTC,CASSPSGTNSYNEQFF
NA,TRBV5-4,TRBD1,TRBJ1-2,TGTGCCAGCAGCTTGGGACAGGGGGGATATATGGGCTACACCTTC,CASSLGQGGYMGYTF
NA,TRBV10-2,NA,TRBJ1-2,TGCGCCAGCAGCGCGACGGGTGTCCATGGCTACACCTTC,CASSATGVHGYTF
NA,TRBV4-1,NA,TRBJ1-6,TGCGCCAGCAGCCAAGATTCGCTAAAACCCCTCCACTTT,CASSQDSLKPLHF
NA,TRBV14,NA,TRBJ1-2,TGTGCCAGCAGCCAAGATTCGGACTATGGCTACACCTTC,CASSQDSDYGYTF
NA,TRBV15,NA,TRBJ2-2,TGTGCCACCAGCAGAGATCGGACAGCCTACACCGGGGAGCTGTTTTTT,CATSRDRTAYTGELFF
NA,TRBV2,TRBD1,TRBJ2-7,TGTGCCAGCAGTGAAAATCTATCAGGACAGGGAAACCACGAGCAGTACTTC,CASSENLSGQGNHEQYF
NA,TRBV18,NA,TRBJ1-3,TGTGCCAGCTCATTGTCGCGGGCGAACCTTCGGTCGGGAAACACCATATATTTT,CASSLSRANLRSGNTIYF
NA,TRBV4-1,TRBD1,TRBJ1-1,TGCGCCAGCAGCAGACAGGGGGGTGAAGCTTTCTTT,CASSRQGGEAFF
once,TRBV7-6,TRBD2,TRBJ2-3,TGTGCCAGCAGCTTAGTAGAGGGACTAGCGGGAGCCCCCCCCAAGCGGCCAGATACGCAGTATTTT,CASSLVEGLAGAPPKRPDTQYF
NA,TRBV28,TRBD2,TRBJ2-1,TGTGCCAGCAGTAAAGGGACTAGCAATTTCTACAATGAGCAGTTCTTC,CASSKGTSNFYNEQFF
NA,TRBV13,NA,TRBJ1-6,TGTGCCAGCACTAGAACCGGCCAGGGTTGGTCACCCCTCCACTTT,CASTRTGQGWSPLHF
NA,TRBV19,TRBD1,TRBJ1-1,TGTGCCAGTAGTACGGGACAGGGGGCGATGGATACTGAAGCTTTCTTT,CASSTGQGAMDTEAFF
NA,TRBV14,NA,TRBJ1-2,TGTGCCAGCAGCCAAGCAGGGGTGGGCTATGGCTACACCTTC,CASSQAGVGYGYTF
NA,TRBV7-9,NA,TRBJ2-7,TGTGCCAGCAGCTTAGCGCTGGGGCCTAAGTACGAGCAGTACTTC,CASSLALGPKYEQYF
NA,TRBV5-1,NA,TRBJ2-7,TGCGCCAGCAGCTTGGAATACTACGAGCAGTACTTC,CASSLEYYEQYF
NA,TRBV5-1,TRBD2,TRBJ2-7,TGCGCCAGCAGTCGACTAGCGGGAGTCTACGAGCAGTACTTC,CASSRLAGVYEQYF
NA,TRBV10-2,NA,TRBJ2-7,TGCGCCAGCCAGGGGAACCGGGACGCTGCCTACGAGCAGTACTTC,CASQGNRDAAYEQYF
NA,TRBV6-5,TRBD2,TRBJ2-1,TGTGCCAGCAGTTACTCGAAAGCGGGAGTGAATGAGCAGTTCTTC,CASSYSKAGVNEQFF
NA,TRBV10-3,NA,TRBJ1-2,TGTGCCATCAGTGGTGGCAGGGCCCCTTATGGCTACACCTTC,CAISGGRAPYGYTF
NA,TRBV7-8,TRBD2,TRBJ2-5,TGTGCCAGCAGCTTAGTGGGGACTAGCGGGAAGGAGACCCAGTACTTC,CASSLVGTSGKETQYF
NA,TRBV5-1,NA,TRBJ1-5,TGCGCCAGCGGGGGCGGAGACCAGCATTTT,CASGGGDQHF
NA,TRBV2,TRBD2,TRBJ2-1,TGTGCCACATTAAGGGCTAGCGGGGACTCCTACAATGAGCAGTTCTTC,CATLRASGDSYNEQFF
NA,TRBV19,NA,TRBJ1-5,TGTGCCAGTCTCACAGTAACGCTAAGGCCCAGCAATCAGCCCCAGCATTTT,CASLTVTLRPSNQPQHF
NA,TRBV19,TRBD1,TRBJ1-1,TGTGCCAGCCGGGACAGGGTAGCGAACACTGAAGCTTTCTTT,CASRDRVANTEAFF
NA,TRBV2,TRBD1,TRBJ1-2,TGTGCCAGCAGTGAATCGGACAGGCCCACCTTC,CASSESDRPTF
NA,TRBV4-2,NA,TRBJ1-5,TGTGCCAGCAGCCAAGACGGACACCCCAATCAGCCCCAGCATTTT,CASSQDGHPNQPQHF
NA,TRBV7-9,NA,TRBJ2-2,TGTGCCAGCAGCGAGGTGACAGGCAGAACTTCCGGGGAGCTGTTTTTT,CASSEVTGRTSGELFF
NA,TRBV5-6,NA,TRBJ1-1,TGTGCCAGCAGATACTGGAGGGCGGTCGCTGAAGCTTTCTTT,CASRYWRAVAEAFF
NA,TRBV28,TRBD2,TRBJ2-5,TGTGCCAGCAGTTACCCCAAAACTAGCGGGAGAACCTACCAAGAGACCCAGTACTTC,CASSYPKTSGRTYQETQYF
NA,TRBV5-1,TRBD1,TRBJ2-7,TGCGCCAGCAGCTATACAGGGGACGAGCAGTACTTC,CASSYTGDEQYF